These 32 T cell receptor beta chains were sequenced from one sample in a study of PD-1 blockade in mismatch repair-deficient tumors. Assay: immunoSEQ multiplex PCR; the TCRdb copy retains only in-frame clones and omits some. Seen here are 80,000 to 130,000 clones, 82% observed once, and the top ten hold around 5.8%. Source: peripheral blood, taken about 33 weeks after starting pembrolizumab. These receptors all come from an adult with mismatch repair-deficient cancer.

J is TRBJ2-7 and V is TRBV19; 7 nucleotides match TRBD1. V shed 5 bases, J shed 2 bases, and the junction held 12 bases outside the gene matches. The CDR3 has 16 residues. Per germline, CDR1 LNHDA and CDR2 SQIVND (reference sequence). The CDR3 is CASSPKRDSFTYEQYF. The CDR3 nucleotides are TGTGCCAGTAGTCCGAAAAGGGACAGCTTCACCTACGAGCAGTACTTC.

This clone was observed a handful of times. As DNA, the CDR3 is TGTGCCAGTAGTATCTCCGGGACTAGCAGTTTGGATACGCAGTATTTT. Translation gives CASSISGTSSLDTQYF. The chain uses TRBV19 and TRBJ2-3; 9 bases fit TRBD2. The V gene's germline CDR1 is LNHDA and CDR2 SQIVND (reference sequence). The ends lost 3 bases at V and 6 bases at J; junction bases unmatched: 10. The CDR3 extends over 16 amino acids.

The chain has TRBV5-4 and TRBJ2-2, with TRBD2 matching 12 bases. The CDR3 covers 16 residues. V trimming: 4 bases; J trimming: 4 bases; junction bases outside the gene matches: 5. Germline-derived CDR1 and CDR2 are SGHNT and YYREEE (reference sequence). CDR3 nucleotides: TGTGCCAGCAGCACCCGACTAGCGGGAGCCACCGGGGAGCTGTTTTTT. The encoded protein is CASSTRLAGATGELFF.

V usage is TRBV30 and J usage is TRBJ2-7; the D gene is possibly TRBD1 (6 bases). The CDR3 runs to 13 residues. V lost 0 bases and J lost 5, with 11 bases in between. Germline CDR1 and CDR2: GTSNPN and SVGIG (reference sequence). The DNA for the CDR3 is TGTGCCTGGAGTGTAAACAGGGATAACGAGCAGTACTTC. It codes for CAWSVNRDNEQYF.

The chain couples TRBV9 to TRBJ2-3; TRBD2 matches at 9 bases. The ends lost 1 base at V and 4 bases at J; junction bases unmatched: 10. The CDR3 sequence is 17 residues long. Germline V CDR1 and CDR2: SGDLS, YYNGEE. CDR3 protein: CASSVPIAGDTPDTQYF. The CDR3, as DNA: TGTGCCAGCAGCGTACCTATAGCGGGGGATACACCAGATACGCAGTATTTT. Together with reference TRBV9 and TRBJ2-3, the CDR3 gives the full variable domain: DSGVTQTPKHLITATGQRVTLRCSPRSGDLSVYWYQQSLDQGLQFLIQYYNGEERAKGNILERFSAQQFPDLHSELNLSSLELGDSALYFCASSVPIAGDTPDTQYFGPGTRLTVL.

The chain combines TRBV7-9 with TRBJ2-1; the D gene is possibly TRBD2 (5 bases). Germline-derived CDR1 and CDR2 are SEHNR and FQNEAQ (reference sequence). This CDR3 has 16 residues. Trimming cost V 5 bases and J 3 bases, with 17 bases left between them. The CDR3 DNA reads TGTGCCAGCAGCCGGCCATCTAGCAGTGACTACAATGAGCAGTTCTTC. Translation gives CASSRPSSSDYNEQFF.

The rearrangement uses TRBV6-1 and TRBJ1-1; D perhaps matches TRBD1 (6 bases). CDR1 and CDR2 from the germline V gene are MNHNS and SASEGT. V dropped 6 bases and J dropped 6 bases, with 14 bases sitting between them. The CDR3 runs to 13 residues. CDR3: CASRTGLNSEAFF. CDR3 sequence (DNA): TGTGCCAGCAGGACAGGTCTAAATTCTGAAGCTTTCTTT.

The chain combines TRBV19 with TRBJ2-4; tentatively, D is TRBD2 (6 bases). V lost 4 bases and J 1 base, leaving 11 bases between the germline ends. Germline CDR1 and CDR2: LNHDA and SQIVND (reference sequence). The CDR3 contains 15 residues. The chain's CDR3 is CASSRRAGAKNIQYF. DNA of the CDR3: TGTGCCAGTAGTAGAAGGGCGGGGGCCAAAAACATTCAGTACTTC.

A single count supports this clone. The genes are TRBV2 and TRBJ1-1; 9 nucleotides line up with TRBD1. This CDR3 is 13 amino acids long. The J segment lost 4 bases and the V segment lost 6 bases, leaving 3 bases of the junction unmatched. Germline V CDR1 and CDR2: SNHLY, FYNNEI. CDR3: CASRDRGFTEAFF. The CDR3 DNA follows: TGTGCCAGCAGAGACAGGGGGTTCACTGAAGCTTTCTTT.

The CDR3 spells CASSSGTGTREAPVYGYTF. Here the CDR3 DNA reads TGTGCCAGCAGCTCCGGGACAGGGACAAGGGAGGCCCCAGTCTATGGCTACACCTTC. J is TRBJ1-2 and V is TRBV4-2, with 9 positions matching TRBD1. Germline V CDR1 and CDR2: LGHNA, YNFKEQ. The CDR3 has 19 amino acids. V was pared by 5 bases and J by 4 bases, with 20 bases of the junction left unmatched.

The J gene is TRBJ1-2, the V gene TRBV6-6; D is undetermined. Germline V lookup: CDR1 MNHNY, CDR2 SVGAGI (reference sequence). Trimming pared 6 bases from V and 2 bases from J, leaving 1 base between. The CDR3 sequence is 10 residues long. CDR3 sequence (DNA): TGTGCCAGCAGAAACTATGGCTACACCTTC. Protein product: CASRNYGYTF.

The CDR3 sequence is CASSEYSGGTEAFF. The CDR3 DNA is TGCGCCAGCAGCGAATATTCAGGGGGTACTGAAGCTTTCTTT. This sequence joins TRBV5-1 and TRBJ1-1, with 7 bases lining up with TRBD1. Trimming removed 4 bases from V and 5 bases from J; junction bases left unmatched: 8. The germline V gene has CDR1 SGHRS and CDR2 YFSETQ. The CDR3 totals 14 residues.

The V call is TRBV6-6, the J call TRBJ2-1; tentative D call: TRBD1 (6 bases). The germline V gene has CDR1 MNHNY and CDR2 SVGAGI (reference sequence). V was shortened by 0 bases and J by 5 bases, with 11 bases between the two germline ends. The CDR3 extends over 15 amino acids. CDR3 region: CASSYSSRGHNEQFF. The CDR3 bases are TGTGCCAGCAGTTACTCGAGCAGGGGTCACAATGAGCAGTTCTTC.

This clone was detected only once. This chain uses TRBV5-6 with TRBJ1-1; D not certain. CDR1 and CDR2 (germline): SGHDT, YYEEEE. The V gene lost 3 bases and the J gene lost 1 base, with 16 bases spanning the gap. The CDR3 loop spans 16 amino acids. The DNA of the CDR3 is TGTGCCAGCAGCTCTCGGGGTGGGGTCAAGAACACTGAAGCTTTCTTT. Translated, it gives CASSSRGGVKNTEAFF.

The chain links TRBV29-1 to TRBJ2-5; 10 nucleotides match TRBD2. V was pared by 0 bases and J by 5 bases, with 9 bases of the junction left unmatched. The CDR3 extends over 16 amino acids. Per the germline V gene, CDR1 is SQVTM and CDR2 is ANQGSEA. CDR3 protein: CSVEDLALAGEETQYF. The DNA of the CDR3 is TGCAGCGTTGAAGATCTTGCGCTAGCGGGAGAGGAGACCCAGTACTTC.

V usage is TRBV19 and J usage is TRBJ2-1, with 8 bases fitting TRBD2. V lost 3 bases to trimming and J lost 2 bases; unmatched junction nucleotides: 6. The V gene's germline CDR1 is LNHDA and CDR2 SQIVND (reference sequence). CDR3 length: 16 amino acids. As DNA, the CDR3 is TGTGCCAGTAGTATCTGGTCCGGGAGGGCCTACAATGAGCAGTTCTTC. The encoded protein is CASSIWSGRAYNEQFF.

CDR3 sequence: CASSSGLAGVTYNEQFF. CDR3 coding DNA: TGTGCCAGCAGCTCCGGACTAGCGGGAGTAACCTACAATGAGCAGTTCTTC. The chain uses TRBV7-9 and TRBJ2-1; 13 bases map to TRBD2. V dropped 4 bases and J dropped 2; count of bases not matched to a gene: 5. CDR1 is SEHNR and CDR2 is FQNEAQ in the germline V gene (reference sequence). The CDR3 runs 17 residues.

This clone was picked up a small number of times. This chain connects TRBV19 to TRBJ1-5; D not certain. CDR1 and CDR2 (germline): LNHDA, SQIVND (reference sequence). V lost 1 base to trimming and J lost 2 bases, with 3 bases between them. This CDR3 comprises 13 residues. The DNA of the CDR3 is TGTGCCAGTAGTATAGGGGGCAATCAGCCCCAGCATTTT. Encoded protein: CASSIGGNQPQHF.

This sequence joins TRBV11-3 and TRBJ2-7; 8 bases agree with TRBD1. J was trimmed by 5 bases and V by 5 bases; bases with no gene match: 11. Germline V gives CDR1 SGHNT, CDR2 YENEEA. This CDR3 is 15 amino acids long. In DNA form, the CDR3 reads TGTGCCAGCAGCCCCTCCGGGACAGGTTTCAACGAGCAGTACTTC. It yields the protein CASSPSGTGFNEQYF.

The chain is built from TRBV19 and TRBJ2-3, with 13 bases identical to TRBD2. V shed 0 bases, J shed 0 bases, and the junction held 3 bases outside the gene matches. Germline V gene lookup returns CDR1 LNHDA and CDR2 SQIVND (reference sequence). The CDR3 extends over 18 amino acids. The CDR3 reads CASSIEGLAGTSTDTQYF. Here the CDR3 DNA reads TGTGCCAGTAGTATAGAGGGACTAGCGGGAACCAGCACAGATACGCAGTATTTT.

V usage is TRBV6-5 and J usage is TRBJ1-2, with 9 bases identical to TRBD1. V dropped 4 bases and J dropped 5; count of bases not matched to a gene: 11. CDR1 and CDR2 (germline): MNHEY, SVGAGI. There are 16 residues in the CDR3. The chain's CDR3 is CASSSPWGQGHYGYTF. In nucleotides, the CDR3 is TGTGCCAGCAGTTCCCCTTGGGGACAGGGACATTATGGCTACACCTTC.

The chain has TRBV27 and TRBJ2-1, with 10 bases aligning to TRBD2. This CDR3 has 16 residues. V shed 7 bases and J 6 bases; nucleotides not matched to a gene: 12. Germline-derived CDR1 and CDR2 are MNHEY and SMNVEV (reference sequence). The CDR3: CASNTSSGRIVNEQFF. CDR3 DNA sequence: TGTGCCAGCAATACCTCTAGCGGGAGAATCGTCAATGAGCAGTTCTTC.

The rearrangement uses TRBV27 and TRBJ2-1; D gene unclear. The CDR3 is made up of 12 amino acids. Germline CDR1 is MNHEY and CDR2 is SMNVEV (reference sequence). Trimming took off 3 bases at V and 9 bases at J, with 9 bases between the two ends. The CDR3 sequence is CASSFWGAEQFF. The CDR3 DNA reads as TGTGCCAGCAGTTTTTGGGGTGCTGAGCAGTTCTTC.

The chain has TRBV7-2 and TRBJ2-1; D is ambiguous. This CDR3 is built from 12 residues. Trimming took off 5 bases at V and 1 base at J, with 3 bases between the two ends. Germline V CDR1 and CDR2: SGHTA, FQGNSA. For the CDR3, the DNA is TGTGCCAGCAGCCCTTCCTACAATGAGCAGTTCTTC. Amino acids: CASSPSYNEQFF.

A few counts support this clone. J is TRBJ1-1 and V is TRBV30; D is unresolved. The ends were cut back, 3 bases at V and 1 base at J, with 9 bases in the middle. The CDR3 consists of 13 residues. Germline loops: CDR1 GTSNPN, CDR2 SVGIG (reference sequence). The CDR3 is CAWSTMQNTEAFF. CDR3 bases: TGTGCCTGGAGCACGATGCAGAACACTGAAGCTTTCTTT.

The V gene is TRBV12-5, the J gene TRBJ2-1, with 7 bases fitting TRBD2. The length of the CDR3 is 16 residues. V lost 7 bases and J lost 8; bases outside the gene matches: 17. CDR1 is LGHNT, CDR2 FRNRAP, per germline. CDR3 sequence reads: CASVRLAGIKNDEQFF. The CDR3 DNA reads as TGTGCTAGTGTCCGACTAGCCGGTATTAAGAACGATGAGCAGTTCTTC.

The CDR3 sequence: CASSRRGTGRDEKLFF. CDR3 DNA sequence: TGTGCCAGCAGCCGTCGGGGGACTGGCCGGGATGAAAAACTGTTTTTT. This rearrangement joins TRBV7-2 to TRBJ1-4, with D possibly matching TRBD1 (5 bases). Germline V CDR1 and CDR2: SGHTA, FQGNSA. The CDR3 runs to 16 residues. The ends were cut back, 5 bases at V and 6 bases at J, with 19 bases in the middle.

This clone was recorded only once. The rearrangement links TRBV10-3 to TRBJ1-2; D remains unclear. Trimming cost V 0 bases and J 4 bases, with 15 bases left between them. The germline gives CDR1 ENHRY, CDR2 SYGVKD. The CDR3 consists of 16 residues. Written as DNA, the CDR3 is TGTGCCATCAGTGAGTCGACCAGGCTTTCCTCCTATGGCTACACCTTC. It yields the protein CAISESTRLSSYGYTF.

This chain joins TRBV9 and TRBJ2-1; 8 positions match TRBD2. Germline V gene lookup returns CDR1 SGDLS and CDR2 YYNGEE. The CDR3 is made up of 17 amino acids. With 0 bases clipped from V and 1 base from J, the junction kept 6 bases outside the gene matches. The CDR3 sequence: CASSVDLAGVSYNEQFF. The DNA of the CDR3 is TGTGCCAGCAGCGTAGATCTAGCGGGTGTTTCCTACAATGAGCAGTTCTTC. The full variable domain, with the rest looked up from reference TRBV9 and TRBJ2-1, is DSGVTQTPKHLITATGQRVTLRCSPRSGDLSVYWYQQSLDQGLQFLIQYYNGEERAKGNILERFSAQQFPDLHSELNLSSLELGDSALYFCASSVDLAGVSYNEQFFGPGTRLTVL.

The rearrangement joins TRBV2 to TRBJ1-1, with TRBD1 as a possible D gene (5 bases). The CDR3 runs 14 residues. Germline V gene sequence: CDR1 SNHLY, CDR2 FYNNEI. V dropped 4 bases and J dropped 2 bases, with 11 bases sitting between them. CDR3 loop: CASSAGEINTEAFF. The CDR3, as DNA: TGTGCCAGCAGTGCGGGGGAAATAAACACTGAAGCTTTCTTT.

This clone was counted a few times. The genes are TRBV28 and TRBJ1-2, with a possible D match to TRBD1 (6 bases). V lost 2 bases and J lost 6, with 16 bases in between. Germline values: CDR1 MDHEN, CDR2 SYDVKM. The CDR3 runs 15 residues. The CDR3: CASSLRGVVGHGYTF. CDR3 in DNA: TGTGCCAGCAGTTTAAGGGGGGTTGTTGGTCATGGCTACACCTTC.

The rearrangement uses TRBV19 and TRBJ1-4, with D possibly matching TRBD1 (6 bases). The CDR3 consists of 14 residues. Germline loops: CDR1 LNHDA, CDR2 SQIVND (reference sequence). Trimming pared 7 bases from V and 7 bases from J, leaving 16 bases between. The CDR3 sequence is CASKLQGEGEKLFF. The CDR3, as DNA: TGTGCCAGTAAACTACAGGGTGAGGGTGAAAAACTGTTTTTT.